This T cell receptor beta chain comes out of a study of Ad26.COV2.S vaccination and SARS-CoV-2 variants. General observations from the study: Measurement of non-spike TCR breadth gave similar results in vaccine and placebo recipients. Vaccinees reportedly had broad spike-specific CD8+ and CD4+ T cell responses.

Data came from immunoSEQ multiplex PCR; TCRdb stores just in-frame clones and leaves some out. The data show some 350,000 clones, about 91% seen once. Remarks on this clone: As yet, its antigen is unknown.

CDR3 length equals 16 residues. Trimming took 1 base from V and 8 from J; bases not matched to a gene: 13. Germline values: CDR1 SGHTA, CDR2 FQGNSA. The sample was peripheral blood, taken after recovery from COVID-19. This chain connects TRBV7-2 to TRBJ1-2, with 7 bases that match TRBD1. This clonotype was sampled from a human donor who had recovered from COVID-19. The CDR3 region is CASSLVGTETLWGYTF. The CDR3 DNA reads as TGTGCCAGCAGCTTAGTAGGGACAGAAACCCTATGGGGCTACACCTTC.